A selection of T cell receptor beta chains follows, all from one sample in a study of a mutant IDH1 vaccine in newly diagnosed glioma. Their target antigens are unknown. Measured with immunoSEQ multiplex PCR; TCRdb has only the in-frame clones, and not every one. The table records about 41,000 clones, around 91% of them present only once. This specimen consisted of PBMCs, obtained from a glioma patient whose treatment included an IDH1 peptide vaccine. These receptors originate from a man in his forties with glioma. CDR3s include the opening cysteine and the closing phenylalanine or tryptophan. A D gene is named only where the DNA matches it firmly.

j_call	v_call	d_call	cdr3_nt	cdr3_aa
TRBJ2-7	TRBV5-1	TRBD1	TGCGCCAGCAGCCTAAACCAGGGGGCGAGCATGTACGAGCAGTACTTC	CASSLNQGASMYEQYF
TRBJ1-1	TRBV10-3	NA	TGTGCCATCAGGGCGGGTGGGGACGAAGCTTTCTTT	CAIRAGGDEAFF
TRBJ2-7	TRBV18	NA	TGTGCCAGCTCACAGGGGCCCGAGCAGTACTTC	CASSQGPEQYF
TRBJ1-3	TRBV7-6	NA	TGTGCCAGCAGCTTAGTGGCCGGGGAGGCTGGAAACACCATATATTTT	CASSLVAGEAGNTIYF
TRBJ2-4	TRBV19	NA	TGTGCCAGTAGTATAGCTTTGGGGCTAGCCAAAAACATTCAGTACTTC	CASSIALGLAKNIQYF
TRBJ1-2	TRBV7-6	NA	TGTGCCAGCAGCCCAGCTTCGGAGTACGGCTACACCTTC	CASSPASEYGYTF
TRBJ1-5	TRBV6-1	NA	TGTGCCAGCAGTGACCCTCGTGGCAGGGACGAACGTCAGCCCCAGCATTTT	CASSDPRGRDERQPQHF
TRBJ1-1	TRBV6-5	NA	TGTGCCAGCAGTTACTGGAGAAACAGGGCCGGTCTTGAAGCTTTCTTT	CASSYWRNRAGLEAFF
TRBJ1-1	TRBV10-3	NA	TGTGCCATGCGGGCTGAAGGTACTGAAGCTTTCTTT	CAMRAEGTEAFF
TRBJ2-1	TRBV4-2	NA	TGTGCCAGCACCTCGACAGGTTCCTACAATGAGCAGTTCTTC	CASTSTGSYNEQFF
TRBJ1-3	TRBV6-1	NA	TGTGCCAGCAGTGAATCTACCTTGAGACCGGTCTCTGGAAACACCATATATTTT	CASSESTLRPVSGNTIYF
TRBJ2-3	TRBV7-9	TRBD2	TGTGCCAGCAGCCCTTGGTTAGCGGGGGGCGGTAGCACAGATACGCAGTATTTT	CASSPWLAGGGSTDTQYF
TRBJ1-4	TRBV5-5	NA	TGTGCCAGCAGCTTTGTAACAGCCAATAATGAAAAACTGTTTTTT	CASSFVTANNEKLFF
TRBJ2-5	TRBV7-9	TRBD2	TGTGCCAGCAGCTTGTCGACTAGCGGGAGAGAGACCCAGTACTTC	CASSLSTSGRETQYF